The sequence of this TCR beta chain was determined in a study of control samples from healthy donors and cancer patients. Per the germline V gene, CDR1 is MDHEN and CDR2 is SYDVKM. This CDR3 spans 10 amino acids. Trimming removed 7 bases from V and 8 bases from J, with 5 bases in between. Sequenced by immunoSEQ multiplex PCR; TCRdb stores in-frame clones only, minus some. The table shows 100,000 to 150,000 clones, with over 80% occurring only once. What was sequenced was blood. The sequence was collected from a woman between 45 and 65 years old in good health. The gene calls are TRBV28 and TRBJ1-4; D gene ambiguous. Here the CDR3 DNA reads TGTGCCAGCAAAAACGAAAAACTGTTTTTT. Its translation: CASKNEKLFF.